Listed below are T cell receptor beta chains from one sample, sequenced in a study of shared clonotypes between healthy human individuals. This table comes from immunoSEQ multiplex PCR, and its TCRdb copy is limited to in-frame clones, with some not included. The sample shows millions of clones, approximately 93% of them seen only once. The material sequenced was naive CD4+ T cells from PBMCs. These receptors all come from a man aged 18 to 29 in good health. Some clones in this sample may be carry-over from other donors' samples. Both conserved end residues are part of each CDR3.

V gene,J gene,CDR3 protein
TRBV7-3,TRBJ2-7,CASRPPRKGDGGSYEQYF
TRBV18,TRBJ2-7,CASSPGQALSYEQYF
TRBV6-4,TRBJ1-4,CASSGARLFRVEEKLFF
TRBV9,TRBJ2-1,CASSVDLNWGGYNEQFF
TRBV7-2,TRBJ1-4,CASSLGHDPPLFF
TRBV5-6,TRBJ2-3,CASSATFGGREADTQYF
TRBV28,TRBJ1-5,CASSSGGSNQPQHF
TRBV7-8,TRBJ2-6,CASSLGTVSTLGANVLTF
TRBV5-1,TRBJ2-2,CASPIGELFF
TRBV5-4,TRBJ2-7,CASSSGRDRAYEQYF
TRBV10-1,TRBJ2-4,CASSDSALGTSKNIQYF
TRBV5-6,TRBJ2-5,CASSLTMQETQYF
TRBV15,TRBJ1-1,CATSPGTGGILDTEAFF
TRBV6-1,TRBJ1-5,CASRTDRGGNQPQHF
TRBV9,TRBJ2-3,CASSAHLAGGSTDTQYF
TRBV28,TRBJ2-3,CASSPLSAGSLTDTQYF
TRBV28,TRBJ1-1,CASSSPRTRLNTEAFF
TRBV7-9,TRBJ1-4,CASLDRGFVSNEKLFF
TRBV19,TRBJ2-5,CASRPHRADKETQYF
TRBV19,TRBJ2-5,CASSMAGATQYF
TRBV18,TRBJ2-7,CASSPATGNYEQYF
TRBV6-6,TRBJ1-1,CASSPGGGWVTEAFF
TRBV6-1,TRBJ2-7,CASSEYFYEQYF
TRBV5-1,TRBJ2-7,CASSLSGTRAYEQYF
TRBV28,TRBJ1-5,CASSRTGGRYSNQPQHF
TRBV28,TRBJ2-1,CASTPEGLAIYNEQFF
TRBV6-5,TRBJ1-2,CASTPDGYTF
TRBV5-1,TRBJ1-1,CASSLVGYSNTEAFF
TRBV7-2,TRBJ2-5,CASSFGTEETQYF
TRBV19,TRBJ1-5,CASRTDSVNQPQHF
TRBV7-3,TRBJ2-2,CASSLNPRGRGNTGELFF
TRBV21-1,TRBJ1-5,CASSKVAAYSNQPQHF
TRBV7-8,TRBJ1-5,CASSSRGEQDVIHSNQPQHF
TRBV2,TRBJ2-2,CASSERMNTGELFF
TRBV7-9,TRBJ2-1,CASSLGAGRFHNEQFF
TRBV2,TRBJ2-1,CASSEAGFPGERFF
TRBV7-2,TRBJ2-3,CASRRRTGSTDTQYF
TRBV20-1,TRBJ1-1,CSVGGSVEAFF
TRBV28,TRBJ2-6,CASSNPSGANVLTF
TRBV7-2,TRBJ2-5,CASSPPGRTMVRTQYF
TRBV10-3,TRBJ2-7,CAISVGGAGSVGGYEQYF
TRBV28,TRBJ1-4,CASSPQGQGGNEKLFF
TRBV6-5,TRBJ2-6,CASRLVSAGANVLTF
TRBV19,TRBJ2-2,CATGRGAWNTGELFF
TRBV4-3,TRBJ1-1,CASSQEQGNTEAFF
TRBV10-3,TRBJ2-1,CAISQYSRQFSGTSGPNNEQFF
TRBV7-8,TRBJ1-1,CASSFDGMNTEAFF
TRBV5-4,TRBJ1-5,CASSFMPNQPQHF
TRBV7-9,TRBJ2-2,CASSHSGSSGELFF
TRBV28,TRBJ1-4,CATGPIKEKLFF
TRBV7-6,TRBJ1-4,CASSLVARANEKLFF
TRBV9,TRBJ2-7,CASSVAGGSSYEQYF
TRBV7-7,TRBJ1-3,CASSFSSSSGNTIYF
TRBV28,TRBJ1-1,CASGGGRTEAFF
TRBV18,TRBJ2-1,CASSPSRGSYNEQFF